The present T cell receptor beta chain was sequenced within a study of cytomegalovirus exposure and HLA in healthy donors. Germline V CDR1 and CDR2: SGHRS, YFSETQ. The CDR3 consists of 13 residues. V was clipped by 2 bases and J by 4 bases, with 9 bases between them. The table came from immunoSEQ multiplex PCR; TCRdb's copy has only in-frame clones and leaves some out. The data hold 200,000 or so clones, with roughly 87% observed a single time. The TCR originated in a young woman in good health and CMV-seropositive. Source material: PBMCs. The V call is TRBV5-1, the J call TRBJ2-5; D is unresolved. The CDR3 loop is CASSLLPAETQYF. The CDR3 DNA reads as TGCGCCAGCAGCTTACTACCCGCAGAGACCCAGTACTTC.